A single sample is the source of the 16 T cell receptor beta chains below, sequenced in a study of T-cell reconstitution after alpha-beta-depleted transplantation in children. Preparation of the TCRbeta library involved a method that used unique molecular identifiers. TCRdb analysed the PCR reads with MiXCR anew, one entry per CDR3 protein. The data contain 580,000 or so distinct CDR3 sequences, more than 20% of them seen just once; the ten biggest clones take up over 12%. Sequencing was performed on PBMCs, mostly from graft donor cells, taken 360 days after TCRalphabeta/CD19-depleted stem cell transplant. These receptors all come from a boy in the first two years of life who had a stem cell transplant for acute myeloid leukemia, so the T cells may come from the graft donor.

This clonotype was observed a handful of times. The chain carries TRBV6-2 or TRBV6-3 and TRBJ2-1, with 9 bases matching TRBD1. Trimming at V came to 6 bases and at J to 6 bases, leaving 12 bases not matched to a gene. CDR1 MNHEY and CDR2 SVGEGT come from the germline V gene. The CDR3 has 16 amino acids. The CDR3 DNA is TGTGCCAGCAGCACCCTTTGGACAGGGGAGGTCAATGAGCAGTTCTTC. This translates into CASSTLWTGEVNEQFF.

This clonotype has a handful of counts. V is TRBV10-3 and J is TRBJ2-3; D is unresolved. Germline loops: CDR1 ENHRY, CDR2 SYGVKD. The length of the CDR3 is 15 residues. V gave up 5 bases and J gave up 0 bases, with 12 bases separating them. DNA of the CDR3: TGTGCCATCAGTCTAGAGCAAGCTAGCACAGATACGCAGTATTTT. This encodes CAISLEQASTDTQYF.

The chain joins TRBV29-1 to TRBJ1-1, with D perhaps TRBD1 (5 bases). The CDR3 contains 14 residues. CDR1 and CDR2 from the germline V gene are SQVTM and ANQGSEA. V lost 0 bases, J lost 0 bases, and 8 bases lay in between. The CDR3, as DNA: TGCAGCGTTGAAGATAGGGGAGTGAACACTGAAGCTTTCTTT. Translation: CSVEDRGVNTEAFF.

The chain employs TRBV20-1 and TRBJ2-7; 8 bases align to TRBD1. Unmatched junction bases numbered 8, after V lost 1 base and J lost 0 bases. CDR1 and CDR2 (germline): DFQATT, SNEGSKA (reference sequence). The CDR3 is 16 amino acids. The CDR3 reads CSARVEGGTGSYEQYF. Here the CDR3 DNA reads TGCAGTGCTAGAGTAGAGGGCGGGACAGGCTCCTACGAGCAGTACTTC.

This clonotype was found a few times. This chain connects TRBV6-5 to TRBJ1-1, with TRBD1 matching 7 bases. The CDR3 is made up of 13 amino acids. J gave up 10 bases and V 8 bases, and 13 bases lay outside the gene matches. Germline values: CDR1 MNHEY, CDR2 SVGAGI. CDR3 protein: CASGTVSRQGAFF. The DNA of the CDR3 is TGTGCCAGCGGGACAGTATCCCGCCAAGGAGCTTTCTTT.

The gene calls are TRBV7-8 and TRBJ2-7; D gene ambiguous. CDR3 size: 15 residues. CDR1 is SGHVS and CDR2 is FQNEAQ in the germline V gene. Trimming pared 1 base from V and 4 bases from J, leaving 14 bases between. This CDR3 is CASSLVNNGNYEQYF. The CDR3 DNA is TGTGCCAGCAGCTTAGTAAACAACGGAAATTACGAGCAGTACTTC.

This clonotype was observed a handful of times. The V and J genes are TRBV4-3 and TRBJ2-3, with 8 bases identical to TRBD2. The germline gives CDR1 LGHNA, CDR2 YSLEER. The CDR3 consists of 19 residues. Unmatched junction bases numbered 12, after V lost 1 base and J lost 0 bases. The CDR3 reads CASSQVSPGGGASTDTQYF. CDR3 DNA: TGCGCCAGCAGCCAAGTCTCCCCGGGAGGGGGGGCCAGCACAGATACGCAGTATTTT.

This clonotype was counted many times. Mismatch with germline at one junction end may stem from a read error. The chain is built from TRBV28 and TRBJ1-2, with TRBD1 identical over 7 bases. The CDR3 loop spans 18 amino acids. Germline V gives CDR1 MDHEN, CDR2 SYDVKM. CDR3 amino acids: CASSLPPGTAESSYRYTF. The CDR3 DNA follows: TGTGCCAGCAGTCTCCCACCCGGGACAGCCGAATCTTCCTATCGCTACACCTTC.

CDR3 nucleotides: TGTGCCAGCAGTTTATTCAACCACAGGATTAACTATGGCTACACCTTC. Protein: CASSLFNHRINYGYTF. The chain recombines TRBV28 with TRBJ1-2; possible D gene TRBD1, 5 bases. Looked up from germline, CDR1 is MDHEN and CDR2 is SYDVKM. This CDR3 is 16 amino acids long. V dropped 1 base and J dropped 1 base, with 13 bases sitting between them.

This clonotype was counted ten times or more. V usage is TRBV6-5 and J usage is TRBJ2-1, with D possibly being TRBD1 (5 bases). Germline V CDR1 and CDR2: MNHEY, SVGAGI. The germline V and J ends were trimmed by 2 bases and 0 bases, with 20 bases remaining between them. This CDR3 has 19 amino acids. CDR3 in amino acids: CASSYGKGPQFYSYNEQFF. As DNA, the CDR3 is TGTGCCAGCAGTTACGGGAAGGGGCCGCAGTTTTACTCCTACAATGAGCAGTTCTTC.

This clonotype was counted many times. DNA of the CDR3: TGTGCCAGCAGCGCCAGACAGGTCGGGGCTTTCTTT. Encoded protein: CASSARQVGAFF. The chain uses TRBV9 and TRBJ1-1; tentatively, D is TRBD1 (6 bases). V gave up 3 bases and J gave up 11 bases, with 14 bases separating them. The germline CDR1 and CDR2 sequences are SGDLS and YYNGEE. This CDR3 comprises 12 residues.

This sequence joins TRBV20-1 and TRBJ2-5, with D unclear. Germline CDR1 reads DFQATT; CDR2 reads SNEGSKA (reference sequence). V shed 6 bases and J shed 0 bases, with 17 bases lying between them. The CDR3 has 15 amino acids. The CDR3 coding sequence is TGCAGTGCAACCCCTGCCAGACGGTACCAAGAGACCCAGTACTTC. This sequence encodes CSATPARRYQETQYF.

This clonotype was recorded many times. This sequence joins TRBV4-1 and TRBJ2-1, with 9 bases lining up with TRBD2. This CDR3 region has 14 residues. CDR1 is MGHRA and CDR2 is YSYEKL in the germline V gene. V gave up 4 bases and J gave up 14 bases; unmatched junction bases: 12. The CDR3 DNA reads TGCGCCAGCAGCCCACCCTCAGGGCTAGCGGGAAAGTTCTTC. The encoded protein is CASSPPSGLAGKFF.

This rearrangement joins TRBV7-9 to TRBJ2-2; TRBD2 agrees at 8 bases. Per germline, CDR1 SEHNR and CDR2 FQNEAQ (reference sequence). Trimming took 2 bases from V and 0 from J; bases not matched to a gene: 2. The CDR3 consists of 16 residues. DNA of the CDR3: TGTGCCAGCAGCTTAAGTAGCGGGGCGAACACCGGGGAGCTGTTTTTT. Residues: CASSLSSGANTGELFF.

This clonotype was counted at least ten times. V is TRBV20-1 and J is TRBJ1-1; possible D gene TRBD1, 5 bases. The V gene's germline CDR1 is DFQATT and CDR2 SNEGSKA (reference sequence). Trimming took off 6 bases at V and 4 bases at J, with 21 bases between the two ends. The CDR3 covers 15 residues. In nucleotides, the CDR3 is TGCAGTGCCCAAAGGGCAGGGCGCGAAGGCACTGAAGCTTTCTTT. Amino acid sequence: CSAQRAGREGTEAFF.

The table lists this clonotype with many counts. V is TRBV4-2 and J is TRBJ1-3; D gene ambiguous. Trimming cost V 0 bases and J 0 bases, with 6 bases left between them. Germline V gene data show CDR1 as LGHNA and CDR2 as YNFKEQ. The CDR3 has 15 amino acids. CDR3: CASSQDSHSGNTIYF. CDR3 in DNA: TGTGCCAGCAGCCAAGACAGCCACTCTGGAAACACCATATATTTT.